A selection of T cell receptor beta chains follows, all from one sample in a study of blood T cell repertoires in COVID-19. The data were produced by immunoSEQ multiplex PCR, yet TCRdb's version contains in-frame clones alone and is incomplete. This sample yields around 120,000 clones, of which roughly 80% are seen a single time; about 2.7% belongs to the top ten. The sequencing input was peripheral blood. These receptors came from a man aged 45-65 years with acute or convalescent COVID-19. The CDR3 runs from the conserved cysteine through the conserved F or W. The D gene is left open where the match is weak. Some rows have no size entry. The others give once, few or many, or a class for an expanded clone.

V: TRBV12-3/TRBV12-4; D: -; J: TRBJ2-1; size: -; DNA: TGTGCCAGCAGTCCCCGACTAGTCAATGAGCAGTTCTTC; CDR3: CASSPRLVNEQFF
V: TRBV5-1; D: TRBD2; J: TRBJ2-3; size: -; DNA: TGCGCCAGCAGCGAGGGACTAGCGGTGGGCACAGATACGCAGTATTTT; CDR3: CASSEGLAVGTDTQYF
V: TRBV2; D: TRBD1; J: TRBJ2-3; size: -; DNA: TGTGCCAGCAGTAGAGGACAGGGTAGCACAGATACGCAGTATTTT; CDR3: CASSRGQGSTDTQYF
V: TRBV7-3; D: TRBD2; J: TRBJ2-7; size: -; DNA: TGTGCCAGCAGCACCCAACCAGCGGGGGTGCAGTACTTC; CDR3: CASSTQPAGVQYF
V: TRBV19; D: -; J: TRBJ2-2; size: -; DNA: TGTGCCAGTGTTGCTGTTACAGCTGACACCGGGGAGCTGTTTTTT; CDR3: CASVAVTADTGELFF
V: TRBV5-4; D: -; J: TRBJ1-6; size: -; DNA: TGTGCCAGCAGCTTGGAAGCAGGGAATTCACCCCTCCACTTT; CDR3: CASSLEAGNSPLHF
V: TRBV5-1; D: -; J: TRBJ1-4; size: -; DNA: TGCGCCAGCAGCCCCCTGGGGGGAAATGAAAAACTGTTTTTT; CDR3: CASSPLGGNEKLFF
V: TRBV7-8; D: TRBD1; J: TRBJ2-7; size: -; DNA: TGTGCCAGCAGCTTCACAAGAGGACAGGGATTTTACGAGCAGTACTTC; CDR3: CASSFTRGQGFYEQYF
V: TRBV6-5; D: -; J: TRBJ1-2; size: -; DNA: TGTGCCAGCAGGCCAGGGACTAACTATGGCTACACCTTC; CDR3: CASRPGTNYGYTF
V: TRBV6-5; D: -; J: TRBJ2-2; size: -; DNA: TGTGCCAGCAGTTTCCAGGGGGGAACCGGGGAGCTGTTTTTT; CDR3: CASSFQGGTGELFF
V: TRBV5-1; D: TRBD2; J: TRBJ2-5; size: -; DNA: TGCGCCAGCAGCTTGGCCCGCGGCGGGGGGGCCCCAGTCCCCCAGTACTTC; CDR3: CASSLARGGGAPVPQYF
V: TRBV30; D: -; J: TRBJ2-7; size: -; DNA: TGTGCCTGGAGTGTAGGGATGGCGGGTTACGAGCAGTACTTC; CDR3: CAWSVGMAGYEQYF
V: TRBV6-1; D: TRBD1; J: TRBJ1-3; size: -; DNA: TGTGCCAGCAGTGTCCACAGGGGGCCCTCTGGAAACACCATATATTTT; CDR3: CASSVHRGPSGNTIYF
V: TRBV4-1; D: TRBD1; J: TRBJ1-1; size: -; DNA: TGCGCCAGCAGCCGGGACAGGGGATCGGACACTGAAGCTTTCTTT; CDR3: CASSRDRGSDTEAFF
V: TRBV27; D: TRBD2; J: TRBJ2-2; size: -; DNA: TGTGCCAGCAGTCGGGCTGGCGGGAGCCCGAGGACCGGGGAGCTGTTTTTT; CDR3: CASSRAGGSPRTGELFF
V: TRBV7-7; D: -; J: TRBJ2-5; size: -; DNA: TGTGCTAGCAGCCCTCGGCCGTGGGAGTCCCAGTACTTC; CDR3: CASSPRPWESQYF
V: TRBV28; D: -; J: TRBJ1-6; size: -; DNA: TGTGCCAGCAGCCCCGGGGATGGCAATTCACCCCTCCACTTT; CDR3: CASSPGDGNSPLHF
V: TRBV20-1; D: TRBD2; J: TRBJ2-7; size: once; DNA: TGCAGTGCTCGGGGAGGGGCGCAGTACTTC; CDR3: CSARGGAQYF
V: TRBV16; D: -; J: TRBJ2-5; size: -; DNA: TGTGCCAGCAGCCAATCGCCGGACAGCCAAGAGACCCAGTACTTC; CDR3: CASSQSPDSQETQYF
V: TRBV7-9; D: TRBD2; J: TRBJ2-1; size: -; DNA: TGTGCCAGCAGCGTAGCGGGAGCGTCCTACAATGAGCAGTTCTTC; CDR3: CASSVAGASYNEQFF
V: TRBV2; D: TRBD2; J: TRBJ2-1; size: -; DNA: TGTGCCACAGCGGGAGCCGGAAATGAGCAGTTCTTC; CDR3: CATAGAGNEQFF
V: TRBV5-6; D: TRBD2; J: TRBJ2-7; size: -; DNA: TGTGCCAGCAGCGACCATTCTAGCGGGAGCCACGAGCAGTACTTC; CDR3: CASSDHSSGSHEQYF
V: TRBV6-2/TRBV6-3; D: TRBD1; J: TRBJ2-1; size: once; DNA: TGTGCCAGCAGTCTCCGGGACAGTGCCTACAATGAGCAGTTCTTC; CDR3: CASSLRDSAYNEQFF
V: TRBV11-2; D: TRBD1; J: TRBJ2-7; size: once; DNA: TGTGCCAGCAGCCCCATAGGGAGACAGGGGAGGTCCTACGAGCAGTACTTC; CDR3: CASSPIGRQGRSYEQYF
V: TRBV19; D: TRBD1; J: TRBJ1-1; size: -; DNA: TGTGCCAGTAGTATATGGGACAGGTTCGCATTAGAACCTGAAGCTTTCTTT; CDR3: CASSIWDRFALEPEAFF
V: TRBV6-5; D: -; J: TRBJ1-6; size: -; DNA: TGTGCCAGCAGTTACCAGGCAGGGGACAATTCACCCCTCCACTTT; CDR3: CASSYQAGDNSPLHF
V: TRBV2; D: TRBD2; J: TRBJ2-3; size: -; DNA: TGTGCCAGCGGGAGGGCCCGTTTAGATACGCAGTATTTT; CDR3: CASGRARLDTQYF
V: TRBV14; D: TRBD1; J: TRBJ2-7; size: -; DNA: TGTGCCAGCAGCCAAGCGACAGGGGTCGAGCAGTACTTC; CDR3: CASSQATGVEQYF
V: TRBV5-1; D: -; J: TRBJ1-4; size: -; DNA: TGCGCCAGCAGCTTGGGTCTCAGTACAACTAATGAAAAACTGTTTTTT; CDR3: CASSLGLSTTNEKLFF
V: TRBV10-1; D: -; J: TRBJ1-3; size: -; DNA: TGCGCCAGCAGCCCAACACAGGGAACTGGAAACACCATATATTTT; CDR3: CASSPTQGTGNTIYF
V: TRBV11-2; D: TRBD2; J: TRBJ2-5; size: -; DNA: TGTGCCAGCAGCCCCACACTAGCGGGGGGGCAAGAGACCCAGTACTTC; CDR3: CASSPTLAGGQETQYF
V: TRBV5-5; D: -; J: TRBJ2-2; size: once; DNA: TGTGCCAGCAGCTTGTCTAGCCCGGATTTGAGCACCGGGGAGCTGTTTTTT; CDR3: CASSLSSPDLSTGELFF
V: TRBV6-5; D: -; J: TRBJ2-1; size: -; DNA: TGTGCCAGCAACAACTACAATGAGCAGTTCTTC; CDR3: CASNNYNEQFF
V: TRBV5-6; D: TRBD1; J: TRBJ1-5; size: once; DNA: TGTGCCAGCAGCCAGGGGGCGAGGGGCAATCAGCCCCAGCATTTT; CDR3: CASSQGARGNQPQHF
V: TRBV28; D: -; J: TRBJ2-7; size: -; DNA: TGTGCCAGCGGGGGATTTGGGGGGTTCTCCTACGAGCAGTACTTC; CDR3: CASGGFGGFSYEQYF
V: TRBV11-2; D: -; J: TRBJ2-7; size: -; DNA: TGTGCCAGCCGACCTAAAGGAGGCAGAACCTACGAGCAGTACTTC; CDR3: CASRPKGGRTYEQYF
V: TRBV6-5; D: -; J: TRBJ2-1; size: -; DNA: TGTGCCAGCAGTTACTCCGCTAGAGGCAATGAGCAGTTCTTC; CDR3: CASSYSARGNEQFF
V: TRBV3-1/TRBV3-2; D: TRBD1; J: TRBJ1-2; size: -; DNA: TGTGCCAGCAGCCAAAGTGTGGGACAGGCTGGCTATGGCTACACCTTC; CDR3: CASSQSVGQAGYGYTF
V: TRBV6-5; D: -; J: TRBJ1-1; size: -; DNA: TGTGCCAGCACCCGACAGCTGAACACTGAAGCTTTCTTT; CDR3: CASTRQLNTEAFF
V: TRBV5-6; D: -; J: TRBJ1-3; size: -; DNA: TGTGCCAGCAGCTTGAGTCAGTTCTCCTCTGGAAACACCATATATTTT; CDR3: CASSLSQFSSGNTIYF
V: TRBV4-2; D: -; J: TRBJ1-1; size: -; DNA: TGTGCCAGCAGCCAAGACGCGGGGTTTTACACTGAAGCTTTCTTT; CDR3: CASSQDAGFYTEAFF
V: TRBV15; D: -; J: TRBJ1-2; size: -; DNA: TGTGCCACCAGCAGCGATACGGTGGGCTACACCTTC; CDR3: CATSSDTVGYTF
V: TRBV2; D: -; J: TRBJ2-1; size: many; DNA: TGTGCCAGCACGCGGGACTCCGGCCACAATGAGCAGTTCTTC; CDR3: CASTRDSGHNEQFF
V: TRBV7-9; D: -; J: TRBJ2-5; size: -; DNA: TGTGCCAGCAGCCTGGGGGCCATTGATCAGACCCAGTACTTC; CDR3: CASSLGAIDQTQYF
V: TRBV11-3; D: TRBD2; J: TRBJ2-5; size: -; DNA: TGTGCCAGCAGCTTAGGCGCGGGAGGCCAAGAGACCCAGTACTTC; CDR3: CASSLGAGGQETQYF
V: TRBV6-5; D: -; J: TRBJ1-2; size: few; DNA: TGTGCCAGCAAGGAGCGAAACTATGGCTACACCTTC; CDR3: CASKERNYGYTF
V: TRBV19; D: TRBD1; J: TRBJ2-6; size: -; DNA: TGTGCCAGTGGACAGGGGGCTGGGGCCAACGTCCTGACTTTC; CDR3: CASGQGAGANVLTF
V: TRBV5-1; D: -; J: TRBJ2-1; size: -; DNA: TGCGCCAGCAGCTTGGGGACAATGGTATACAATGAGCAGTTCTTC; CDR3: CASSLGTMVYNEQFF
V: TRBV6-4; D: TRBD1; J: TRBJ1-1; size: -; DNA: TGTGCCAGCAGGCAGGGACAGGGGAACACTGAAGCTTTCTTT; CDR3: CASRQGQGNTEAFF
V: TRBV27; D: -; J: TRBJ2-4; size: once; DNA: TGTGCCAGCAGGTCGCGGGACTCACAAAACATTCAGTACTTC; CDR3: CASRSRDSQNIQYF
V: TRBV18; D: TRBD1; J: TRBJ1-2; size: few; DNA: TGTGCCAGCTCGCCGGGACAGGGGGCATATGGCTACACCTTC; CDR3: CASSPGQGAYGYTF
V: TRBV11-2; D: -; J: TRBJ1-1; size: -; DNA: TGTGCCAGCAGCCTAACAGCGAACACTGAAGCTTTCTTT; CDR3: CASSLTANTEAFF
V: TRBV18; D: -; J: TRBJ1-4; size: -; DNA: TGTGCCAGCTCACCATTAGGGAGGAATGAAAAACTGTTTTTT; CDR3: CASSPLGRNEKLFF
V: TRBV27; D: -; J: TRBJ2-7; size: once; DNA: TGTGCCAGCAGTTTGCAGGGTAGGCTGGCCTACGAGCAGTACTTC; CDR3: CASSLQGRLAYEQYF
V: TRBV9; D: -; J: TRBJ2-1; size: many; DNA: TGTGCCAGCAGCGTAGCCGGGACCTACAATGAGCAGTTCTTC; CDR3: CASSVAGTYNEQFF